The T cell receptor beta chain under discussion was sequenced for a study of T cell changes during pregnancy in multiple sclerosis (dated by TCRdb to the late 2010s). Concerning the study at large: The study examined how the T cell repertoire changed over the course of pregnancy in women with multiple sclerosis.

In this sample, this clone turned up a few times. This receptor's antigen is unknown. No base qualities exist here, and no much larger clone lies one base off it. The CDR3 spans 17 residues, from the cysteine through the phenylalanine. The sequence is cut down to CDR3 DNA, 51 bases in frame from base 1. Trimming takes 2 bases off V and 1 base off J; junction bases not matched to a gene: 9. The germline V gene (reference sequence) gives CDR1 as MNHEY and CDR2 as SMNVEV. The method behind the library was the immunoSEQ multiplex PCR assay. As stored in TCRdb, this immuneACCESS dataset retains in-frame rearrangements with V and J assigned. A fraction of the clones does not appear; measured against another copy, unresolved V genes explain less than half of the discrepancy, and the remainder lacks a known reason. The sample contains about 23,000 clones, about 85% of them found a single time. The ten largest clones capture approximately 7.6% of the sample.

The rearrangement joined TRBV27 to TRBJ2-5, with 8 central nucleotides matching TRBD1. This clonotype was obtained from a female donor with multiple sclerosis, enrolled in a pregnancy study. The sequences come from CD8+ T cells from peripheral blood mononuclear cells, collected before pregnancy. This receptor carries the CDR3 CASSLKQGGTLQETQYF. The nucleotide sequence reads TGTGCCAGCAGTTTAAAACAGGGGGGTACCCTCCAAGAGACCCAGTACTTC.